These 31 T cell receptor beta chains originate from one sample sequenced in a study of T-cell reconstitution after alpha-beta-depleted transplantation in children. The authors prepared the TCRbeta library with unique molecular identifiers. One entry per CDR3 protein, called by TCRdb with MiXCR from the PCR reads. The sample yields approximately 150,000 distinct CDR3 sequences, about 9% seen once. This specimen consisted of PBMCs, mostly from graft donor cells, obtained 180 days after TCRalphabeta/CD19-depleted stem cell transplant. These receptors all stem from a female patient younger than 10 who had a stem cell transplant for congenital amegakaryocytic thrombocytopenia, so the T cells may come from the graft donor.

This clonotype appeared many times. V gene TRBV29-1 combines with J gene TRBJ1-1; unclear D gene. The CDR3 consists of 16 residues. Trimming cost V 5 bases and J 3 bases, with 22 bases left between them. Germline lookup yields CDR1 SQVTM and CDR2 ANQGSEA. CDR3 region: CSVTPRFFVGDTEAFF. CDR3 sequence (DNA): TGCAGCGTTACCCCTCGTTTTTTTGTCGGGGACACTGAAGCTTTCTTT. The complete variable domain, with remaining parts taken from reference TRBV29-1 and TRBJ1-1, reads SAVISQKPSRDICQRGTSLTIQCQVDSQVTMMFWYRQQPGQSLTLIATANQGSEATYESGFVIDKFPISRPNLTFSTLTVSNMSPEDSSIYLCSVTPRFFVGDTEAFFGQGTRLTVV.

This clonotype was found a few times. Here the CDR3 reads CASSLNRGYEQYF. The DNA for the CDR3 is TGTGCCAGCAGCTTAAATCGGGGTTACGAGCAGTACTTC. The chain is built from TRBV7-8 and TRBJ2-7, with D perhaps matching TRBD2 (5 bases). CDR1 is SGHVS and CDR2 is FQNEAQ in the germline V gene. V dropped 2 bases and J dropped 4 bases, with 9 bases sitting between them. This CDR3 spans 13 amino acids.

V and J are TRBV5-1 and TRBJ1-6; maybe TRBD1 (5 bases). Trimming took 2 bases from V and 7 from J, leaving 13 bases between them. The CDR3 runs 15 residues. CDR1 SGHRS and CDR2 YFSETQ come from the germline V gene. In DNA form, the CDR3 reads TGCGCCAGCAGCTTAGGGACCCGAGACAATTCACCCCTCCACTTT. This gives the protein CASSLGTRDNSPLHF. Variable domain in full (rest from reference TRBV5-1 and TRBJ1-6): KAGVTQTPRYLIKTRGQQVTLSCSPISGHRSVSWYQQTPGQGLQFLFEYFSETQRNKGNFPGRFSGRQFSNSRSEMNVSTLELGDSALYLCASSLGTRDNSPLHFGNGTRLTVT.

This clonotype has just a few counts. In DNA form, the CDR3 reads TGCAGTGCTAAAGGGTTGACCGATACGCAGTATTTT. Protein sequence: CSAKGLTDTQYF. This chain uses TRBV20-1 with TRBJ2-3, with D hard to call. CDR3 length equals 12 residues. Trimming took off 4 bases at V and 6 bases at J, with 11 bases between the two ends. The germline CDR1 and CDR2 sequences are DFQATT and SNEGSKA (reference sequence).

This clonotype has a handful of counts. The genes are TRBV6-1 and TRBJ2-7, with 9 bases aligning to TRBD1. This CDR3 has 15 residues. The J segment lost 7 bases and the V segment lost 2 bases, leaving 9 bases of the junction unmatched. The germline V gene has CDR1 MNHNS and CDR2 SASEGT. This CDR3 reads CASSERDRVHWEQYF. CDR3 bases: TGTGCCAGCAGTGAAAGGGACAGGGTCCACTGGGAGCAGTACTTC.

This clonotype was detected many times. The CDR3, as DNA: TGTGCCAGCACCAGTGCCCGCTATGGCTACACCTTC. The encoded protein is CASTSARYGYTF. This chain connects TRBV12-3 or TRBV12-4 to TRBJ1-2, with D unresolved. The CDR3 covers 12 residues. V lost 7 bases, J lost 4 bases, and 10 bases lay in between.

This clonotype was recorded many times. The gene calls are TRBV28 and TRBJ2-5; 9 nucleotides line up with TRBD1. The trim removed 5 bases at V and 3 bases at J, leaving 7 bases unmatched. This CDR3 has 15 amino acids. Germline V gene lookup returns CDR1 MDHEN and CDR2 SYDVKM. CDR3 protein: CASSSPTGGEETQYF. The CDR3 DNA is TGTGCCAGCAGTAGTCCGACAGGGGGAGAAGAGACCCAGTACTTC.

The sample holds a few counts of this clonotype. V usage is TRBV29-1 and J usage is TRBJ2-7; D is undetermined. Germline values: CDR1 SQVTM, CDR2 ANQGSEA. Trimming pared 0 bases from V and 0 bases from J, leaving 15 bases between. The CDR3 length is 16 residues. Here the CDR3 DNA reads TGCAGCGTTGAAGAGCCGGTTGGCCGATACTCCTACGAGCAGTACTTC. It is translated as CSVEEPVGRYSYEQYF.

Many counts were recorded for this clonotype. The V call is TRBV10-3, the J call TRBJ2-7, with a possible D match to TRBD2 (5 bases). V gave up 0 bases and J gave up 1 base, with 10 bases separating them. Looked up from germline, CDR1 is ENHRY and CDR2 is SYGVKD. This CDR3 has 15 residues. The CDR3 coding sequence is TGTGCCATCAGTGAGTCGCTGGGAGTTTCCTACGAGCAGTACTTC. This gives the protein CAISESLGVSYEQYF.

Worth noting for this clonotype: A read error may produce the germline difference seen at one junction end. In DNA form, the CDR3 reads TGTGCCAGTAATATACCGGGGACAGGGAATTACAATGAGCAGTTCTTC. It encodes CASNIPGTGNYNEQFF. The V gene is TRBV19, the J gene TRBJ2-1; 9 bases fit TRBD1. There are 16 residues in the CDR3. Germline CDR1 LNHDA, CDR2 SQIVND (reference sequence).

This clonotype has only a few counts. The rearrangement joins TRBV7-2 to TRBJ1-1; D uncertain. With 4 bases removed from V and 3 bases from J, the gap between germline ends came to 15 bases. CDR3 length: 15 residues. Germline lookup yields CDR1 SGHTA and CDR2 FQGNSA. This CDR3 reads CASSYQAFGHTEAFF. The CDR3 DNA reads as TGTGCCAGCAGCTACCAGGCATTCGGGCACACTGAAGCTTTCTTT.

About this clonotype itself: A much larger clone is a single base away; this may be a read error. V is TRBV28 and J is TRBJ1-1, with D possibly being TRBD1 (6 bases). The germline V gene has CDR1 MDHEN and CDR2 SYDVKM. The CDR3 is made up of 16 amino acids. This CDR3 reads CASSLPRTGRNTDAFF. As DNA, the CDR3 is TGTGCCAGCAGTTTACCACGAACAGGGAGGAACACTGACGCTTTCTTT.

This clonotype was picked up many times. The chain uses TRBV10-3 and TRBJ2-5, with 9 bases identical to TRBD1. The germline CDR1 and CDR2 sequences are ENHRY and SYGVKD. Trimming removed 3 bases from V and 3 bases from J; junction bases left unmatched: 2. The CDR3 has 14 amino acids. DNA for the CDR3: TGTGCCATCAGTGACGGGACAGGGAAAGAGACCCAGTACTTC. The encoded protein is CAISDGTGKETQYF.

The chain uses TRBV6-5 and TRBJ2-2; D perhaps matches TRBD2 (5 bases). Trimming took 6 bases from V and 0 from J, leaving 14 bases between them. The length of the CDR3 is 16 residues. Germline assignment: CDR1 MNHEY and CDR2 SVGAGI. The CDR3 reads CASSYAGKSNTGELFF. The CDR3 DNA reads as TGTGCCAGCAGCTACGCCGGGAAATCGAACACCGGGGAGCTGTTTTTT.

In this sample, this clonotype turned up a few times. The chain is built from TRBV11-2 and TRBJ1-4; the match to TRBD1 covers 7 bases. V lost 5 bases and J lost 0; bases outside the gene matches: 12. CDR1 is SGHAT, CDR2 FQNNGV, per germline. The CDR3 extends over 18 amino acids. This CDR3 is CASSRRVTGVATNEKLFF. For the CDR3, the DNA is TGTGCCAGCAGCCGGCGCGTCACAGGGGTTGCAACTAATGAAAAACTGTTTTTT. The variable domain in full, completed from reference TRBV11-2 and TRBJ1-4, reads EAGVAQSPRYKIIEKRQSVAFWCNPISGHATLYWYQQILGQGPKLLIQFQNNGVVDDSQLPKDRFSAERLKGVDSTLKIQPAKLEDSAVYLCASSRRVTGVATNEKLFFGSGTQLSVL.

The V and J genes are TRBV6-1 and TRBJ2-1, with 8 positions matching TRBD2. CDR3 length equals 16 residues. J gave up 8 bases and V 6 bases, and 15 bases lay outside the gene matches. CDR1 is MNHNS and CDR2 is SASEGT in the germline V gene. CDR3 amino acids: CASSRRGTRGRYEQFF. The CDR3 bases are TGTGCCAGCAGCCGACGGGGGACTAGGGGCCGCTATGAGCAGTTCTTC.

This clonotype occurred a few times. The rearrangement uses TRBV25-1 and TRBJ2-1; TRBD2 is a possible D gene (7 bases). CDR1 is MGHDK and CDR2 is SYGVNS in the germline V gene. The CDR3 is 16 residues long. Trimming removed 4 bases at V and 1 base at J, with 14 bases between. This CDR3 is CASSGEGGASYNEQFF. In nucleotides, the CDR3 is TGTGCCAGCAGTGGGGAGGGGGGGGCGTCCTACAATGAGCAGTTCTTC.

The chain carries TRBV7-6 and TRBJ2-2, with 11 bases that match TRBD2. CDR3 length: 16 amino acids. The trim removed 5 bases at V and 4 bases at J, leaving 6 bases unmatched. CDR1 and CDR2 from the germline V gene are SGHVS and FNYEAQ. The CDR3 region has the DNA TGTGCCAGCAGCGATAGCGGGAGGGCCGGCACCGGGGAGCTGTTTTTT. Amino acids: CASSDSGRAGTGELFF.

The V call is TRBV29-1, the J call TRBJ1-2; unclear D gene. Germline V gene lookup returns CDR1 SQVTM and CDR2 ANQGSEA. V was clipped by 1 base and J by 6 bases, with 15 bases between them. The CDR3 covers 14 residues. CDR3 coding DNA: TGCAGCGTTGAAGGCCCAGGTACAAGGGATGGCTACACCTTC. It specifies CSVEGPGTRDGYTF.

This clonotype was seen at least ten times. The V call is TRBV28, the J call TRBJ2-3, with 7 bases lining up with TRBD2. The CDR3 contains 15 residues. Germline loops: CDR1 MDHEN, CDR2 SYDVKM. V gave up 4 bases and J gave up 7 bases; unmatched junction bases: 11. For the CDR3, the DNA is TGTGCCAGCAGTTCTCCAGCGGGGTCCTCGCATACGCAGTATTTT. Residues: CASSSPAGSSHTQYF.

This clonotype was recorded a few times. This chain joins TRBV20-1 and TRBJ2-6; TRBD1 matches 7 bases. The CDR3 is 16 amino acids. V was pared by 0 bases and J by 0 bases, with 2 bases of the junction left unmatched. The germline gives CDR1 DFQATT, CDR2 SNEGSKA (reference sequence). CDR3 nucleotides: TGCAGTGCTAGAGATCGGGACAGCTCTGGGGCCAACGTCCTGACTTTC. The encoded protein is CSARDRDSSGANVLTF.

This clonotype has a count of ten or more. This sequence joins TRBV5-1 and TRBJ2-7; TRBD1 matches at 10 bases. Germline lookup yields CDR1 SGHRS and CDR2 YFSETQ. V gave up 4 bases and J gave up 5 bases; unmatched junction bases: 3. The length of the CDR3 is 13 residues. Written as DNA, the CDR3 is TGCGCCAGCAGCAATGGACAGGGGGACGAGCAGTACTTC. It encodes CASSNGQGDEQYF. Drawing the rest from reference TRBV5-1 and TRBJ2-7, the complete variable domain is KAGVTQTPRYLIKTRGQQVTLSCSPISGHRSVSWYQQTPGQGLQFLFEYFSETQRNKGNFPGRFSGRQFSNSRSEMNVSTLELGDSALYLCASSNGQGDEQYFGPGTRLTVT.

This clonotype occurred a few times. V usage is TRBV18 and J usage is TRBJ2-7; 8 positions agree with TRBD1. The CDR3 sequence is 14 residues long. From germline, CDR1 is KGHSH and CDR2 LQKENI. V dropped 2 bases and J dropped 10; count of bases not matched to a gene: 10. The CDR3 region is CASSPGTGTGVQYF. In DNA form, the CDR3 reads TGTGCCAGCTCACCAGGTACCGGGACAGGCGTCCAGTACTTC. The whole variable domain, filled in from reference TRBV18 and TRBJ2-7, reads NAGVMQNPRHLVRRRGQEARLRCSPMKGHSHVYWYRQLPEEGLKFMVYLQKENIIDESGMPKERFSAEFPKEGPSILRIQQVVRGDSAAYFCASSPGTGTGVQYFGPGTRLTVT.

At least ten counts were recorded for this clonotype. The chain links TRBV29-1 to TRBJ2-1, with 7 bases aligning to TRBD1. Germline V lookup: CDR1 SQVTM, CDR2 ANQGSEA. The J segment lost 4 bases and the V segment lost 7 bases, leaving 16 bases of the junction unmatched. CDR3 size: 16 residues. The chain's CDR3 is CSAALSGTAPYNEQFF. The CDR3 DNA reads TGCAGCGCTGCCCTGTCCGGGACAGCCCCTTACAATGAGCAGTTCTTC.

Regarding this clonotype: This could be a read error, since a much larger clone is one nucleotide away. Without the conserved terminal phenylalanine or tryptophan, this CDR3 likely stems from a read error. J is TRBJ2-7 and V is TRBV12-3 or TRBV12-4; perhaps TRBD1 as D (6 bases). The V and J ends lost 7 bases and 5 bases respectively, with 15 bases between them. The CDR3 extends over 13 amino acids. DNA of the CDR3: TGTGCCAGCACCGTGGGGGCTTGGGACGAGCAGTACTCC. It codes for CASTVGAWDEQYS.

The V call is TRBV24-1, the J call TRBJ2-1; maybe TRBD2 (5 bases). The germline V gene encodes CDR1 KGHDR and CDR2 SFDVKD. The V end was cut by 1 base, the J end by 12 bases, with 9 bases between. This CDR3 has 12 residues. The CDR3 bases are TGTGCCACCAGTGATTTAGGACGGGGGCAGTTCTTC. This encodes CATSDLGRGQFF.

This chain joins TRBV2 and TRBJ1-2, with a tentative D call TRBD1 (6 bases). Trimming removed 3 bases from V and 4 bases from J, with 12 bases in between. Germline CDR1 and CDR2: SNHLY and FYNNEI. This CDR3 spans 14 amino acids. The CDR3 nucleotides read TGTGCCAGCAGTGACCTACAGGGAGGCTATGGCTACACCTTC. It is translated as CASSDLQGGYGYTF.

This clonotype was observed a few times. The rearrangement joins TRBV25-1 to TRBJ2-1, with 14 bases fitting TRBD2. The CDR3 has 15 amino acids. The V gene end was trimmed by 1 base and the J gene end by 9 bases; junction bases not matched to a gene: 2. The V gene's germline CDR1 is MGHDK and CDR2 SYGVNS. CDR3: CASSESTSGGGEQFF. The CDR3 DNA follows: TGTGCCAGCAGTGAATCGACTAGCGGGGGGGGTGAGCAGTTCTTC. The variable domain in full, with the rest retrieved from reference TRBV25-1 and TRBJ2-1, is EADIYQTPRYLVIGTGKKITLECSQTMGHDKMYWYQQDPGMELHLIHYSYGVNSTEKGDLSSESTVSRIRTEHFPLTLESARPSHTSQYLCASSESTSGGGEQFFGPGTRLTVL.

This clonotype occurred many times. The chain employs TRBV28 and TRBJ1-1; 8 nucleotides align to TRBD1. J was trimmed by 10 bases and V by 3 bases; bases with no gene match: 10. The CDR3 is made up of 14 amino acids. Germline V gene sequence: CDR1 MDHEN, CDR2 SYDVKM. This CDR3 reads CASSFVTGGAGAFF. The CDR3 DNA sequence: TGTGCCAGCAGTTTTGTTACAGGGGGTGCCGGAGCTTTCTTT.

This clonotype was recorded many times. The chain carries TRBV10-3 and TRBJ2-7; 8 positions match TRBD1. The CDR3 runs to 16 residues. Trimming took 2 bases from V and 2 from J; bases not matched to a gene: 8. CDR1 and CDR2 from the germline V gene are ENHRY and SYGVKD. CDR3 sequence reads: CAISEPPGGATYEQYF. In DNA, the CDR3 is TGTGCCATCAGTGAGCCACCAGGGGGCGCAACCTACGAGCAGTACTTC.

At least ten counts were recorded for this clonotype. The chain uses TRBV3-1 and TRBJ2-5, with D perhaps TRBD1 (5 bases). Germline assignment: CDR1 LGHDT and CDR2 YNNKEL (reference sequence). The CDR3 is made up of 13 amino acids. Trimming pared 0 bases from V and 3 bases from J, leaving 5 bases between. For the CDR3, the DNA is TGTGCCAGCAGCCAAGACAGGGAAGAGACCCAGTACTTC. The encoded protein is CASSQDREETQYF.